A selection of T cell receptor beta chains follows, all from one sample in a study of blood T cell repertoires in COVID-19. The assay was immunoSEQ multiplex PCR, and TCRdb's table has in-frame clones only and misses some. The sample records 50,000 to 65,000 clones, approximately 91% being singletons. Sequencing used peripheral blood. The receptors were sampled from a woman aged 55-69 years with active or convalescent COVID-19. Each CDR3 is given with its conserved first and last residue. Fields, in order: J gene, clone size, V gene, D gene, CDR3 length, CDR3 protein, CDR3 DNA. D genes are given only for firm matches. Not all rows give a size; the values are once, few, many and, for expanded clones, a class.

>TRBJ1-1|NA|TRBV4-3|NA|16
CASSQDVKGVNTEAFF
TGCGCCAGCAGCCAAGATGTTAAGGGAGTGAACACTGAAGCTTTCTTT
>TRBJ1-3|once|TRBV28|TRBD1|14
CASSWDSSGNTIYF
TGTGCCAGCAGCTGGGACAGCTCTGGAAACACCATATATTTT
>TRBJ2-1|NA|TRBV5-1|TRBD2|15
CASSSVAGSVNEQFF
TGCGCCAGCAGCTCCGTAGCGGGATCGGTCAATGAGCAGTTCTTC
>TRBJ1-5|NA|TRBV28|TRBD1|15
CASSPPTGRNQPQHF
TGTGCCAGCAGTCCCCCGACAGGGCGGAATCAGCCCCAGCATTTT
>TRBJ2-3|once|TRBV27|TRBD1|19
CASSFLSRSARGRSDTQYF
TGTGCCAGCAGTTTCTTATCTAGGTCGGCCAGGGGGCGCTCAGATACGCAGTATTTT
>TRBJ1-2|NA|TRBV10-3|NA|14
CAISKGEEVYGYTF
TGTGCCATCAGTAAGGGGGAAGAGGTCTATGGCTACACCTTC
>TRBJ2-7|NA|TRBV18|NA|14
CASSPSRDSYEQYF
TGTGCCAGCTCACCAAGCAGGGATTCCTACGAGCAGTACTTC
>TRBJ2-7|once|TRBV3-1/TRBV3-2|TRBD2|16
CASSQEASGSRYEQYF
TGTGCCAGCAGCCAAGAGGCTAGCGGGAGTCGATACGAGCAGTACTTC
>TRBJ1-2|once|TRBV28|TRBD1|16
CASSLGLAGGLFGYTF
TGTGCCAGCAGTTTAGGGTTGGCAGGGGGCCTTTTTGGCTACACCTTC
>TRBJ2-7|NA|TRBV6-5|TRBD2|15
CASSAGLAGIYEQYF
TGTGCCAGCAGCGCCGGACTAGCGGGGATATACGAGCAGTACTTC
>TRBJ1-2|NA|TRBV7-2|TRBD1|14
CASSLDREGEGYTF
TGTGCCAGCAGCCTTGACAGGGAAGGGGAAGGCTACACCTTC
>TRBJ1-5|NA|TRBV12-3/TRBV12-4|NA|13
CASSGQINQPQHF
TGTGCCAGCAGTGGACAGATCAATCAGCCCCAGCATTTT
>TRBJ1-2|NA|TRBV20-1|NA|11
CSAIQGLRYTF
TGCAGTGCTATCCAGGGGCTACGCTACACCTTC
>TRBJ2-7|NA|TRBV5-1|TRBD1|17
CASSREAHTGGIYEQYF
TGCGCCAGCAGCAGGGAGGCACACACAGGGGGGATCTACGAGCAGTACTTC
>TRBJ2-2|NA|TRBV5-4|NA|16
CASSPGGDTNTGELFF
TGTGCCAGCAGCCCTGGAGGAGACACGAACACCGGGGAGCTGTTTTTT
>TRBJ2-3|NA|TRBV28|TRBD2|15
CASTTSTSSGDTQYF
TGTGCCAGCACCACTTCGACTAGCTCCGGAGATACGCAGTATTTT
>TRBJ2-1|once|TRBV9|TRBD2|16
CASSARLAGGWNEQFF
TGTGCCAGCAGCGCCCGACTAGCGGGAGGGTGGAATGAGCAGTTCTTC
>TRBJ2-2|once|TRBV7-3|TRBD1|15
CASSLSGGKGGELFF
TGTGCCAGCAGCTTATCAGGGGGCAAGGGCGGGGAGCTGTTTTTT
>TRBJ2-3|NA|TRBV28|TRBD1|15
CASPPGQGGPDTQYF
TGTGCCAGCCCGCCTGGGCAAGGGGGCCCAGATACGCAGTATTTT
>TRBJ1-5|NA|TRBV9|NA|15
CASSVGGGRNQPQHF
TGTGCCAGCAGCGTAGGGGGAGGGCGCAATCAGCCCCAGCATTTT
>TRBJ1-2|NA|TRBV19|TRBD1|16
CASSIDPWTGWIGYTF
TGTGCCAGTAGTATAGATCCGTGGACAGGGTGGATTGGCTACACCTTC
>TRBJ1-2|NA|TRBV28|NA|13
CASSLEYRYGYTF
TGTGCCAGCAGTTTGGAGTATAGGTATGGCTACACCTTC
>TRBJ1-5|NA|TRBV6-5|NA|14
CASSPTGTNQPQHF
TGTGCCAGCAGCCCGACGGGAACGAATCAGCCCCAGCATTTT
>TRBJ1-1|NA|TRBV7-2|NA|15
CASSLLGGMNTEAFF
TGTGCCAGCAGTCTTCTGGGGGGGATGAACACTGAAGCTTTCTTT
>TRBJ1-1|NA|TRBV2|NA|14
CASSEELVNTEAFF
TGTGCCAGCAGTGAGGAGTTGGTGAACACTGAAGCTTTCTTT
>TRBJ1-2|NA|TRBV6-5|TRBD1|15
CASSYSTGEDYGYTF
TGTGCCAGCAGTTACTCCACAGGGGAGGACTATGGCTACACCTTC
>TRBJ2-5|NA|TRBV9|TRBD1|17
CASSPRTLGQAQETQYF
TGTGCCAGCAGCCCGAGGACCCTGGGACAGGCGCAAGAGACCCAGTACTTC
>TRBJ2-5|NA|TRBV7-2|TRBD2|13
CASSLGLGETQYF
TGTGCCAGCAGCTTGGGACTAGGGGAGACCCAGTACTTC
>TRBJ2-6|NA|TRBV20-1|NA|11
CSGAGANVLTF
TGCAGTGGAGCTGGGGCCAACGTCCTGACTTTC
>TRBJ1-6|once|TRBV28|NA|15
CASSEWSSYNSPLHF
TGTGCCAGCAGTGAATGGAGCTCCTATAATTCACCCCTCCACTTT
>TRBJ2-7|NA|TRBV28|NA|14
CASFGSSVLYEQYF
TGTGCCAGCTTCGGGAGCAGCGTGCTCTACGAGCAGTACTTC
>TRBJ2-3|few|TRBV27|NA|15
CASSLRDLPTDTQYF
TGTGCCAGCAGTCTGAGGGACTTACCCACAGATACGCAGTATTTT
>TRBJ1-2|NA|TRBV16|TRBD1|14
CASSQSGTGDGYTF
TGTGCCAGCAGCCAATCCGGGACAGGGGATGGCTACACCTTC
>TRBJ2-7|NA|TRBV5-1|TRBD1|14
CASSVGTGIYEQYF
TGCGCCAGCAGCGTCGGGACAGGGATTTACGAGCAGTACTTC
>TRBJ2-1|NA|TRBV6-5|TRBD2|15
CASSSRGGFYNEQFF
TGTGCCAGCAGTTCCCGGGGGGGTTTCTACAATGAGCAGTTCTTC
>TRBJ1-6|NA|TRBV28|NA|16
CASSLLGSSYNSPLHF
TGTGCCAGCAGTTTATTAGGGAGCTCCTATAATTCACCCCTCCACTTT
>TRBJ2-3|NA|TRBV7-2|TRBD1|18
CASSLYRDRGRSTDTQYF
TGTGCCAGCAGCTTATACCGGGACAGGGGGCGCAGCACAGATACGCAGTATTTT
>TRBJ2-5|NA|TRBV14|TRBD1|15
CASSPTGTVQETQYF
TGTGCCAGCAGCCCGACCGGGACAGTGCAAGAGACCCAGTACTTC
>TRBJ2-7|NA|TRBV5-1|NA|12
CASSWGLNEQYF
TGCGCCAGCAGCTGGGGGCTCAACGAGCAGTACTTC
>TRBJ2-7|NA|TRBV18|NA|11
CASSTTYEQYF
TGTGCCAGCTCGACAACCTACGAGCAGTACTTC
>TRBJ2-7|NA|TRBV11-2|TRBD2|14
CASSLASGVYEQYF
TGTGCCAGCAGCTTGGCTAGCGGGGTTTACGAGCAGTACTTC
>TRBJ1-5|once|TRBV28|NA|15
CASSLGQLPNQPQHF
TGTGCCAGCAGTTTAGGACAGCTACCCAATCAGCCCCAGCATTTT
>TRBJ1-5|NA|TRBV4-2|NA|16
CASSQATAPSNQPQHF
TGTGCCAGCAGCCAAGCTACAGCCCCTAGCAATCAGCCCCAGCATTTT
>TRBJ1-3|few|TRBV6-6|TRBD1|15
CASSHTGVEGNTIYF
TGTGCCAGCAGTCACACAGGGGTGGAAGGAAACACCATATATTTT
>TRBJ1-1|NA|TRBV19|TRBD1|14
CASSMWTGNTEAFF
TGTGCCAGTAGTATGTGGACAGGGAACACTGAAGCTTTCTTT